What follows are 23 T cell receptor beta chains derived from one specimen sequenced in a study of T cell responses to AZD1222 COVID-19 vaccine (dated by TCRdb to about 2021). The time point label corresponds to: about 28 days (+/-7) after the second vaccine dose. The method behind the library was the immunoSEQ multiplex PCR assay. TCRdb mirrors the immuneACCESS table, restricted to in-frame sequences. Some clones are absent from its copies; in checked studies, under half trace to an unresolved V gene, and the reason for the others is unknown. Recorded for this sample are fewer than 100,000 clones; roughly nine tenths of them occurred a single time. Together, the top ten hold 1.2% to 1.5% of the sample. The specimen comprised peripheral blood, sampled 28 days after the second AZD1222 dose. These receptors originate from an adult who received the AZD1222 COVID-19 vaccine.

The chain recombines TRBV30 with TRBJ1-1, with D uncertain. Germline CDR1 and CDR2: GTSNPN and SVGIG (reference sequence). V lost 4 bases and J 1 base, leaving 4 bases between the germline ends. This CDR3 region has 11 residues. CDR3 residues: CAWIGNTEAFF. The CDR3 DNA reads as TGTGCCTGGATAGGGAACACTGAAGCTTTCTTT.

The V call is TRBV7-9, the J call TRBJ1-5; TRBD1 matches at 7 bases. This CDR3 spans 13 amino acids. The germline gives CDR1 SEHNR, CDR2 FQNEAQ (reference sequence). V shed 8 bases, J shed 3 bases, and the junction held 4 bases outside the gene matches. The CDR3 region is CASRDSSNQPQHF. CDR3 bases: TGTGCCAGCCGGGACAGTTCCAATCAGCCCCAGCATTTT.

This chain uses TRBV29-1 with TRBJ1-2, with D maybe TRBD1 (5 bases). Germline CDR1 SQVTM, CDR2 ANQGSEA. The CDR3 has 11 residues. Trimming pared 3 bases from V and 8 bases from J, leaving 10 bases between. CDR3 bases: TGCAGCGTTGAGGGGGTGGAGGGCTACACCTTC. This translates into CSVEGVEGYTF.

DNA of the CDR3: TGTGCCAGCAGCTACTCTAGCGGGACGGGGGCAGATACGCAGTATTTT. This encodes CASSYSSGTGADTQYF. This chain connects TRBV7-6 to TRBJ2-3; TRBD2 matches at 9 bases. Per germline, CDR1 SGHVS and CDR2 FNYEAQ. The J segment lost 4 bases and the V segment lost 4 bases, leaving 9 bases of the junction unmatched. The CDR3 covers 16 residues.

The V call is TRBV30, the J call TRBJ1-5; D is uncertain. The CDR3 loop spans 13 amino acids. Deletions cut 2 bases from V and 3 bases from J, with 8 bases between. The germline gives CDR1 GTSNPN, CDR2 SVGIG (reference sequence). CDR3 DNA: TGTGCCTGGAGTTCCAGTGACAATCAGCCCCAGCATTTT. It specifies CAWSSSDNQPQHF.

The chain combines TRBV28 with TRBJ1-4; TRBD1 aligns across 9 bases. Trimming at V came to 5 bases and at J to 7 bases, leaving 14 bases not matched to a gene. CDR1 and CDR2 from the germline V gene are MDHEN and SYDVKM. There are 17 residues in the CDR3. CDR3 nucleotide sequence: TGTGCCAGCAGTGCCCCACCCGGACAGGGGAGTGGTGAAAAACTGTTTTTT. It is translated as CASSAPPGQGSGEKLFF.

V and J are TRBV19 and TRBJ1-6; D is unclear. The CDR3 has 14 residues. Germline lookup yields CDR1 LNHDA and CDR2 SQIVND (reference sequence). Between the trimmed V and J ends, which lost 6 bases and 7 bases, there was a span of 13 bases. Written as DNA, the CDR3 is TGTGCCAGTAGAAGAGGCGCGGAGAATTCACCCCTCCACTTT. Amino acid sequence: CASRRGAENSPLHF.

The V and J genes are TRBV12-3 or TRBV12-4 and TRBJ1-2; 8 bases line up with TRBD1. The CDR3 is 12 amino acids. The ends lost 5 bases at V and 4 bases at J; junction bases unmatched: 0. In DNA form, the CDR3 reads TGTGCCAGCAGTGGACAGGGCTATGGCTACACCTTC. Its translation: CASSGQGYGYTF.

In this sample, this clone turned up once. The V gene is TRBV30, the J gene TRBJ1-5; unclear D gene. The V end lost 0 bases, the J end lost 13 bases, and 13 bases lay between the germline ends. Germline V gene lookup returns CDR1 GTSNPN and CDR2 SVGIG (reference sequence). There are 12 residues in the CDR3. In nucleotides, the CDR3 is TGTGCCTGGAGTGTCCTCCACGGGATACAGCATTTT. Protein sequence: CAWSVLHGIQHF.

The chain employs TRBV28 and TRBJ2-2; 8 bases fit TRBD2. Losses at the gene ends were 3 bases for V and 5 bases for J; bases not matched to a gene: 8. Per germline, CDR1 MDHEN and CDR2 SYDVKM. This CDR3 contains 16 residues. Here the CDR3 DNA reads TGTGCCAGCAGTTTCGGGGGGGCAGATGGTACCGGGGAGCTGTTTTTT. Protein product: CASSFGGADGTGELFF.

The V gene is TRBV19, the J gene TRBJ2-3; D uncertain. This CDR3 is 13 amino acids long. V gave up 8 bases and J gave up 1 base, with 10 bases separating them. From germline, CDR1 is LNHDA and CDR2 SQIVND (reference sequence). Written as DNA, the CDR3 is TGTGCCAGTCGACGTAGGGGCACAGATACGCAGTATTTT. The encoded protein is CASRRRGTDTQYF.

In this sample, this clone turned up once. The chain is built from TRBV12-3 or TRBV12-4 and TRBJ1-2; D is uncertain. CDR3 length: 13 residues. V dropped 3 bases and J dropped 0 bases, with 5 bases sitting between them. The CDR3 is CASSLGSNYGYTF. CDR3 sequence (DNA): TGTGCCAGCAGTTTGGGTTCTAACTATGGCTACACCTTC.

The chain couples TRBV7-2 to TRBJ1-2; 11 bases agree with TRBD1. The CDR3 spans 16 residues. The germline V gene has CDR1 SGHTA and CDR2 FQGNSA. V shed 5 bases and J 4 bases; nucleotides not matched to a gene: 9. Written as DNA, the CDR3 is TGTGCCAGCAGCGATTCCGGGACAGGGGGTATCTATGGCTACACCTTC. Protein sequence: CASSDSGTGGIYGYTF.

The chain links TRBV5-1 to TRBJ2-2; D possibly uses TRBD1 or TRBD2 (6 bases each). Germline V lookup: CDR1 SGHRS, CDR2 YFSETQ. The CDR3 runs to 15 residues. The ends were cut back, 4 bases at V and 0 bases at J, with 10 bases in the middle. This CDR3 reads CASSQGGPNTGELFF. The CDR3 DNA reads TGCGCCAGCAGCCAAGGGGGGCCGAACACCGGGGAGCTGTTTTTT.

This clone showed up just a few times. The rearrangement joins TRBV5-1 to TRBJ1-2; 7 bases fit TRBD1. The CDR3 length is 13 residues. J lost 3 bases, V lost 4 bases, and 3 bases had no gene match. The germline gives CDR1 SGHRS, CDR2 YFSETQ. The CDR3 region has the DNA TGCGCCAGCAGCAGGGACAGCTACTATGGCTACACCTTC. Translation: CASSRDSYYGYTF. The variable domain in full, with the rest retrieved from reference TRBV5-1 and TRBJ1-2, is KAGVTQTPRYLIKTRGQQVTLSCSPISGHRSVSWYQQTPGQGLQFLFEYFSETQRNKGNFPGRFSGRQFSNSRSEMNVSTLELGDSALYLCASSRDSYYGYTFGSGTRLTVV.

Here the CDR3 reads CASSQRTGLEGDTQYF. CDR3 coding DNA: TGCGCCAGCAGCCAGAGGACAGGCCTAGAGGGAGATACGCAGTATTTT. The chain has TRBV4-3 and TRBJ2-3; the match to TRBD1 covers 7 bases. J was trimmed by 5 bases and V by 3 bases; bases with no gene match: 11. Germline V lookup: CDR1 LGHNA, CDR2 YSLEER. This CDR3 is 16 amino acids long.

The chain uses TRBV25-1 and TRBJ2-3, with D tentatively TRBD2 (6 bases). The CDR3 is made up of 15 amino acids. The ends were cut back, 4 bases at V and 0 bases at J, with 11 bases in the middle. Germline loops: CDR1 MGHDK, CDR2 SYGVNS. CDR3 protein: CASSASETSTDTQYF. The CDR3 DNA sequence: TGTGCCAGCAGTGCTAGCGAGACTAGCACAGATACGCAGTATTTT.

The chain employs TRBV2 and TRBJ2-7; D is uncertain. Germline CDR1 SNHLY, CDR2 FYNNEI. The CDR3 covers 14 residues. V was pared by 0 bases and J by 3 bases, with 9 bases between. The CDR3 DNA sequence: TGTGCCAGCAGTGAAGCGCCTAGGGTCTACGAGCAGTACTTC. It translates to CASSEAPRVYEQYF.

The chain carries TRBV7-9 and TRBJ2-6; D possibly uses TRBD1 or TRBD2 (5 bases each). The V gene's germline CDR1 is SEHNR and CDR2 FQNEAQ (reference sequence). Trimming removed 5 bases from V and 13 bases from J, with 18 bases in between. The length of the CDR3 is 14 residues. CDR3: CASSIPGRKLVLTF. The CDR3 DNA sequence: TGTGCCAGCAGCATACCGGGACGGAAATTAGTCCTGACTTTC.

The chain combines TRBV5-3 with TRBJ2-2; D is unresolved. Being an ORF, TRBV5-3 has a function that is uncertain. The CDR3 is made up of 16 amino acids. The V gene lost 5 bases and the J gene lost 1 base, with 15 bases spanning the gap. CDR3: CARSCRQALNTGELFF. The CDR3 DNA reads TGTGCCAGAAGTTGCCGCCAGGCCTTGAACACCGGGGAGCTGTTTTTT.

The J gene is TRBJ2-1, the V gene TRBV10-3; D might be TRBD1 or TRBD2, each matching 6 bases. Trimming took off 8 bases at V and 2 bases at J, with 13 bases between the two ends. Looked up from germline, CDR1 is ENHRY and CDR2 is SYGVKD. The CDR3 totals 14 residues. The CDR3 loop reads CAISGGGPYNEQFF. The CDR3, as DNA: TGTGCCATCTCTGGAGGGGGGCCCTACAATGAGCAGTTCTTC.

This chain joins TRBV10-2 and TRBJ2-7; weak D call: TRBD2 (6 bases). V lost 6 bases, J lost 2 bases, and 23 bases lay in between. The germline V gene encodes CDR1 WSHSY and CDR2 SAAADI. The CDR3 is 17 residues long. CDR3 sequence reads: CASRAPVGGKGPYEQYF. As DNA, the CDR3 is TGCGCCAGCAGGGCACCGGTGGGGGGAAAGGGGCCCTACGAGCAGTACTTC.

The chain recombines TRBV5-4 with TRBJ2-7, with D maybe TRBD2 (6 bases). V was cut by 4 bases and J by 9 bases, with 23 bases left in between. The CDR3 has 15 residues. Germline V gene data show CDR1 as SGHNT and CDR2 as YYREEE (reference sequence). As DNA, the CDR3 is TGTGCCAGCAGCCCCGGGGGTAGCGGTCTACGCGGGCAGTACTTC. Its protein product is CASSPGGSGLRGQYF.